In this sample, the clone carrying this TCR beta chain turned up a few times. Its specificity is not known. Quantitative 5'-RACE with molecular barcodes was used to make the TCR beta libraries. TCRdb redid the calling of the 5' RACE reads with MiXCR, one entry per CDR3 protein. The sample holds 120,000 or so distinct CDR3 sequences, approximately 15% seen once. The entry originates in a study of CD8 T cells in ankylosing spondylitis. The study's findings and limits: The authors reported significant enrichment of disease-linked clones in matched ankylosing spondylitis synovial fluid.

CDR1 is SGHAT and CDR2 is FQDESV in the germline V gene (reference sequence). The CDR3 spans 12 residues. Trimming left V 5 bases short and J 5 bases short, with 9 bases between. The chain is built from TRBV11-1 and TRBJ2-5; possibly TRBD1 for D (6 bases). Sequenced: blood, either unsorted or a sorted T cell fraction (not recorded which). This TCR came from a female donor with ankylosing spondylitis or in good health (not recorded which). CDR3 DNA: TGTGCCAGCAGCGAAGACAGGGAGACCCAGTACTTC. This translates into CASSEDRETQYF.